This entry describes one TCR beta chain. Replicate PCRs for sorted subsets used about 200 ng DNA; this equaled tens of thousands of T cell genomes. TCRdb's table, derived via immunoSEQ multiplex PCR, lists solely in-frame clones and lacks some. The sample includes about 1.1 million clones, around 78% of them seen just once. The sample originates from a study of shared clonotypes between healthy human individuals. Across the whole study: Donor ages ranged 18 to 49 years: a couple of women, a few men.

The CDR3 extends over 15 amino acids. V dropped 0 bases and J dropped 2 bases, with 13 bases sitting between them. Germline values: CDR1 GTSNPN, CDR2 SVGIG (reference sequence). Sequencing was carried out using memory CD4+ T cells from PBMCs. The subset denotes: CD45RA-negative fraction. The TCR comes from a young man in good health. Some clones in this sample may be carry-over from other donors' samples. The V call is TRBV30, the J call TRBJ2-5; D remains unclear. The CDR3 DNA is TGTGCCTGGAGTGTAGATTGGGGTCAGCAAGAGACCCAGTACTTC. It encodes CAWSVDWGQQETQYF.